This TCR beta chain comes out of a study of post-analysis software for immune sequencing data. Whole-study context: The study covered relapsing-remitting, secondary progressive and progressive-relapsing courses of multiple sclerosis. Overall study findings and caveats: Controls showed significantly higher normalized Chao1 diversity than did multiple sclerosis patients. In patients, TRBV5-6, TRBV5-1 and TRBV20-1 belonged to five or six TRBV segments found more frequently than in controls.

The CDR3 has 18 amino acids. The V segment lost 0 bases and the J segment 2 bases; nucleotides outside the gene matches: 5. The germline gives CDR1 SGHRS, CDR2 YFSETQ. Tagging with unique molecular identifiers was a feature of the TCR beta cDNA libraries. TCRdb re-analysed the PCR reads in MiXCR, keeping a single row per CDR3 protein. Of about 540,000 distinct CDR3 sequences in the sample, around a third are singletons; the top ten hold approximately 6%. A note on this clonotype: The antigen is unknown.

The clonotype originates from a girl aged 2 to 17 with multiple sclerosis. This chain connects TRBV5-1 to TRBJ2-3; 14 bases fit TRBD2. The sequenced material came from blood. Here the CDR3 reads CASSLGTSGGTITDTQYF. In nucleotides, the CDR3 is TGCGCCAGCAGCTTGGGGACTAGCGGGGGGACCATCACAGATACGCAGTATTTT.